This passage covers 30 T cell receptor beta chains from one sample sequenced in a study of T cells after yellow fever vaccination. One entry per CDR3 protein, called by TCRdb with MiXCR from the 5' RACE reads. Here the sample spans roughly 160,000 distinct CDR3 sequences, approximately 9.7% being singletons. The sequenced sample was CD8+ T cells sorted from PBMCs, obtained 45 days after the yellow fever booster vaccination. The receptor source for this set is a man aged 18-30 years who received the YFV17D yellow fever vaccine.

This clonotype occurred a few times. The chain uses TRBV28 and TRBJ2-3; a possible D gene is TRBD2 (5 bases). Germline V lookup: CDR1 MDHEN, CDR2 SYDVKM. The CDR3 runs 15 residues. V was pared by 7 bases and J by 2 bases, with 16 bases between. CDR3 in amino acids: CASIPTGGLTDTQYF. The CDR3 DNA reads as TGTGCCAGCATCCCAACCGGCGGACTCACAGATACGCAGTATTTT.

This clonotype was counted a few times. This rearrangement joins TRBV7-9 to TRBJ2-7, with 7 nucleotides matching TRBD2. Trimming at V came to 1 base and at J to 10 bases, leaving 1 base not matched to a gene. The CDR3 has 11 residues. Germline V lookup: CDR1 SEHNR, CDR2 FQNEAQ (reference sequence). CDR3 region: CASSLGGLQYV. The DNA of the CDR3 is TGTGCCAGCAGCTTAGGGGGACTACAGTACGTC.

This clonotype was recorded a few times. The CDR3 protein is CASSRIDLQGIGYGYTF. In DNA, the CDR3 is TGCGCCAGCAGCCGAATCGACCTACAGGGAATTGGTTATGGCTACACCTTC. V gene TRBV4-1 combines with J gene TRBJ1-2; weak D call: TRBD1 (6 bases). The germline V gene encodes CDR1 MGHRA and CDR2 YSYEKL. Deletions cut 4 bases from V and 5 bases from J, with 23 bases between. The CDR3 extends over 17 amino acids.

The chain uses TRBV5-4 and TRBJ1-2; D gene ambiguous. Trimming took off 4 bases at V and 2 bases at J, with 18 bases between the two ends. Germline lookup yields CDR1 SGHNT and CDR2 YYREEE (reference sequence). This CDR3 is 16 amino acids long. The CDR3 nucleotides read TGTGCCAGCAGCCCCCCAGGAGGGAGCCCCAACTATGGCTACACCTTC. It yields the protein CASSPPGGSPNYGYTF. Together with reference TRBV5-4 and TRBJ1-2, the CDR3 gives the full variable domain: ETGVTQSPTHLIKTRGQQVTLRCSSQSGHNTVSWYQQALGQGPQFIFQYYREEENGRGNFPPRFSGLQFPNYSSELNVNALELDDSALYLCASSPPGGSPNYGYTFGSGTRLTVV.

CDR3 in amino acids: CARPDQPQHF. Written as DNA, the CDR3 is TGTGCCAGGCCCGATCAGCCCCAGCATTTT. The chain is built from TRBV14 and TRBJ1-5, with D hard to call. V was shortened by 9 bases and J by 5 bases, with 5 bases between the two germline ends. This CDR3 is built from 10 residues. Looked up from germline, CDR1 is SGHDN and CDR2 is FVKESK.

J is TRBJ2-3 and V is TRBV4-3; D might be TRBD2 (6 bases). The CDR3 extends over 16 amino acids. CDR1 is LGHNA and CDR2 is YSLEER in the germline V gene. Trimming pared 0 bases from V and 5 bases from J, leaving 15 bases between. CDR3 sequence: CASSQDLSQAGDTQYF. DNA of the CDR3: TGCGCCAGCAGCCAAGATTTGTCACAAGCGGGAGATACGCAGTATTTT.

This clonotype was counted between two and nine times. The chain combines TRBV29-1 with TRBJ2-6; D gene unclear. Germline CDR1 and CDR2: SQVTM and ANQGSEA. This CDR3 has 16 residues. Trimming pared 5 bases from V and 0 bases from J, leaving 14 bases between. The CDR3 here is CSVYSRVSSGANVLTF. CDR3 sequence (DNA): TGCAGCGTTTATTCCCGGGTCAGCTCTGGGGCCAACGTCCTGACTTTC.

The CDR3 region is CASSYELGGGTYEQYV. The CDR3 DNA reads TGTGCCAGCAGTTACGAGCTCGGCGGGGGCACCTACGAGCAGTACGTC. The V call is TRBV6-2 or TRBV6-3, the J call TRBJ2-7; D possibly corresponds to TRBD2 (7 bases). The CDR3 covers 16 residues. V was shortened by 2 bases and J by 2 bases, with 16 bases between the two germline ends. In germline, CDR1 is MNHEY, CDR2 SVGEGT.

The chain couples TRBV12-5 to TRBJ1-3, with 9 nucleotides matching TRBD1. This CDR3 contains 16 residues. Losses at the gene ends were 7 bases for V and 2 bases for J; bases not matched to a gene: 9. From germline, CDR1 is LGHNT and CDR2 FRNRAP. CDR3 residues: CASAVGQGLTGNTIYF. The CDR3 coding sequence is TGTGCTAGTGCCGTGGGACAGGGATTAACTGGAAACACCATATATTTT.

The genes are TRBV6-5 and TRBJ2-1, with D hard to call. Between the trimmed V and J ends, which lost 0 bases and 0 bases, there was a span of 9 bases. Germline-derived CDR1 and CDR2 are MNHEY and SVGAGI. The CDR3 has 16 residues. The CDR3 is CASSYSRSSSYNEQFF. In DNA, the CDR3 is TGTGCCAGCAGTTACTCCAGGAGTAGCTCCTACAATGAGCAGTTCTTC.

The sample holds many counts of this clonotype. This chain joins TRBV5-1 and TRBJ2-6; weak D call: TRBD1 (5 bases). The germline CDR1 and CDR2 sequences are SGHRS and YFSETQ. V was shortened by 0 bases and J by 4 bases, with 14 bases between the two germline ends. CDR3 length equals 17 residues. This CDR3 reads CASSLVRVGPGANVLTF. DNA of the CDR3: TGCGCCAGCAGCTTGGTCAGGGTAGGGCCCGGGGCCAACGTCCTGACTTTC. The full variable domain, with the rest looked up from reference TRBV5-1 and TRBJ2-6, is KAGVTQTPRYLIKTRGQQVTLSCSPISGHRSVSWYQQTPGQGLQFLFEYFSETQRNKGNFPGRFSGRQFSNSRSEMNVSTLELGDSALYLCASSLVRVGPGANVLTFGAGSRLTVL.

This clonotype came up a few times. V and J are TRBV5-1 and TRBJ1-1; D ambiguous. Trimming pared 6 bases from V and 1 base from J, leaving 13 bases between. The CDR3 is made up of 14 amino acids. Germline V gene lookup returns CDR1 SGHRS and CDR2 YFSETQ. The CDR3 reads CASMARWENTEAFF. For the CDR3, the DNA is TGCGCCAGCATGGCCCGATGGGAGAACACTGAAGCTTTCTTT.

This clonotype has just a few counts. The chain links TRBV29-1 to TRBJ2-5, with 9 bases that match TRBD2. Germline trimming cut 3 bases from V and 6 bases from J; bases unmatched to any gene: 11. Germline assignment: CDR1 SQVTM and CDR2 ANQGSEA. The CDR3 contains 15 residues. The CDR3 loop is CSVEVAGGARQTQYF. For the CDR3, the DNA is TGCAGCGTTGAGGTTGCGGGGGGGGCTCGGCAGACCCAGTACTTC.

This clonotype appeared many times. The chain links TRBV4-3 to TRBJ1-4; D not resolved. Between the trimmed V and J ends, which lost 0 bases and 8 bases, there was a span of 13 bases. CDR3 size: 15 residues. Germline CDR1 LGHNA, CDR2 YSLEER. This CDR3 reads CASSQDVGSGEKLFF. The DNA for the CDR3 is TGCGCCAGCAGCCAAGATGTCGGTTCGGGAGAAAAACTGTTTTTT.

The sample holds many counts of this clonotype. The chain combines TRBV12-3 or TRBV12-4 with TRBJ2-5, with D unclear. With 5 bases removed from V and 4 bases from J, the gap between germline ends came to 14 bases. This CDR3 contains 14 residues. CDR3 sequence: CASSPTLGGETQYF. CDR3 nucleotide sequence: TGTGCCAGCAGTCCCACCCTGGGCGGAGAGACCCAGTACTTC.

This clonotype has just a few counts. The chain links TRBV23-1 to TRBJ2-5, with TRBD1 matching over 8 bases. TRBV23-1 is filed as an ORF, its function uncertain. The CDR3 runs to 18 residues. Trimming at V came to 2 bases and at J to 7 bases, leaving 18 bases not matched to a gene. The CDR3 protein is CASSQKAGQGAGEGTQYF. The CDR3 nucleotides are TGCGCCAGCAGTCAAAAGGCGGGGCAGGGGGCAGGGGAAGGGACCCAGTACTTC.

V is TRBV20-1 and J is TRBJ2-7; D remains ambiguous. The germline V gene has CDR1 DFQATT and CDR2 SNEGSKA (reference sequence). This CDR3 contains 13 residues. V was shortened by 2 bases and J by 0 bases, with 8 bases between the two germline ends. The CDR3: CSARLADSYEQYV. The CDR3 DNA sequence: TGCAGTGCTAGATTGGCGGACTCCTACGAGCAGTACGTC.

This clonotype was recorded a few times. J is TRBJ2-3 and V is TRBV7-9; TRBD2 agrees at 11 bases. J lost 2 bases, V lost 4 bases, and 8 bases had no gene match. The germline V gene has CDR1 SEHNR and CDR2 FQNEAQ (reference sequence). The CDR3 extends over 17 amino acids. The CDR3 coding sequence is TGTGCCAGCAGCTACTTGACTAGCGGGGTTCTCACAGATACGCAGTATTTT. As protein: CASSYLTSGVLTDTQYF.

This clonotype was counted only a few times. This rearrangement joins TRBV7-8 to TRBJ2-1; 7 bases map to TRBD2. V lost 1 base, J lost 0 bases, and 6 bases stayed unmatched. Germline loops: CDR1 SGHVS, CDR2 FQNEAQ. The CDR3 has 17 residues. CDR3 bases: TGTGCCAGCAGCTTAGTTTTGGTAGCGGGCTCCTACAATGAGCAGTTCTTC. Translating gives CASSLVLVAGSYNEQFF. Combining the CDR3 with reference TRBV7-8 and TRBJ2-1 gives the whole variable domain GAGVSQSPRYKVAKRGQDVALRCDPISGHVSLFWYQQALGQGPEFLTYFQNEAQLDKSGLPSDRFFAERPEGSVSTLKIQRTQQEDSAVYLCASSLVLVAGSYNEQFFGPGTRLTVL.

The chain is built from TRBV6-5 and TRBJ2-3, with a tentative D call TRBD2 (6 bases). The length of the CDR3 is 13 residues. The V end was cut by 6 bases, the J end by 5 bases, with 12 bases between. CDR1 is MNHEY and CDR2 is SVGAGI in the germline V gene. The CDR3 DNA sequence: TGTGCCAGCAGCCCTATCGGGGGAGATACGCAGTATTTT. Its protein product is CASSPIGGDTQYF.

The rearrangement uses TRBV6-4 and TRBJ2-2; D is unclear. The CDR3 is 14 residues long. Germline V CDR1 and CDR2: MRHNA, SNTAGT. V gave up 2 bases and J gave up 0 bases, with 4 bases separating them. CDR3 in amino acids: CASSDRPNTGELFF. Written as DNA, the CDR3 is TGTGCCAGCAGTGACAGGCCGAACACCGGGGAGCTGTTTTTT.

This clonotype was seen a handful of times. The chain links TRBV11-2 to TRBJ2-1, with D maybe TRBD2 (6 bases). CDR3 length: 15 amino acids. V was pared by 3 bases and J by 6 bases, with 15 bases between. Germline V gene data show CDR1 as SGHAT and CDR2 as FQNNGV. The CDR3: CASSLGRGGGNEQFF. CDR3 bases: TGTGCCAGCAGCTTGGGGCGGGGTGGCGGCAATGAGCAGTTCTTC.

This clonotype occurred many times. The chain recombines TRBV12-3 or TRBV12-4 with TRBJ2-1, with TRBD1 identical over 9 bases. V lost 5 bases to trimming and J lost 4 bases; unmatched junction nucleotides: 6. CDR3 length: 15 amino acids. CDR3 sequence: CASSRPGQGYNEQFF. CDR3 nucleotides: TGTGCCAGCAGTAGACCCGGACAGGGGTACAATGAGCAGTTCTTC.

This chain's CDR3 is CASSRGTVGEKLFF. The CDR3 region has the DNA TGTGCCAGCAGCAGAGGGACCGTGGGCGAAAAACTGTTTTTT. V and J are TRBV4-2 and TRBJ1-4; D is perhaps TRBD1 (5 bases). The V gene lost 5 bases and the J gene lost 8 bases, with 15 bases spanning the gap. Germline V CDR1 and CDR2: LGHNA, YNFKEQ. The CDR3 runs to 14 residues.

This clonotype appeared many times. This chain connects TRBV6-5 to TRBJ2-7; D is tentatively TRBD1 or TRBD2 (5 bases each). The CDR3 spans 14 residues. The V end lost 2 bases, the J end lost 3 bases, and 11 bases lay between the germline ends. Germline V gene lookup returns CDR1 MNHEY and CDR2 SVGAGI. CDR3 in DNA: TGTGCCAGCAGTTACGGGGGTACAGGCTACGAGCAGTACGTC. This encodes CASSYGGTGYEQYV.

The genes are TRBV6-2 or TRBV6-3 and TRBJ2-5; D may be TRBD2 (5 bases). Per germline, CDR1 MNHEY and CDR2 SVGEGT. The CDR3 runs to 14 residues. V was clipped by 7 bases and J by 3 bases, with 15 bases between them. DNA of the CDR3: TGTGCCAGCACTCCCCTCCCAGCGGAAGAGACCCAGTACTTC. This translates into CASTPLPAEETQYF.

Relative to its sample, this clonotype is medium-sized (0.01 to 0.1%). The J gene is TRBJ2-1, the V gene TRBV20-1; unclear D gene. V was trimmed by 3 bases and J by 5 bases, leaving 14 bases between them. Looked up from germline, CDR1 is DFQATT and CDR2 is SNEGSKA (reference sequence). This CDR3 contains 14 residues. CDR3 residues: CSARIGPHDNEQFF. The CDR3, as DNA: TGCAGTGCTAGGATTGGGCCTCACGACAATGAGCAGTTCTTC.

This clonotype was seen a handful of times. J is TRBJ1-2 and V is TRBV7-9, with D possibly matching TRBD1 (6 bases). Germline CDR1 and CDR2: SEHNR and FQNEAQ (reference sequence). This CDR3 contains 14 residues. Trimming removed 4 bases from V and 4 bases from J, with 13 bases in between. The CDR3: CASSWETGTYGYTF. The CDR3 DNA reads TGTGCCAGCAGCTGGGAAACAGGGACCTATGGCTACACCTTC.

V is TRBV6-5 and J is TRBJ2-3, with TRBD2 matching over 9 bases. From germline, CDR1 is MNHEY and CDR2 SVGAGI. The junction had 10 bases not matched to a gene; V was cut back by 5 bases and J by 4 bases. This CDR3 region has 16 residues. The DNA of the CDR3 is TGTGCCAGCAGTGCCACTGGCGGGGGGGGGGCAGATACGCAGTATTTT. Amino acids: CASSATGGGGADTQYF.

The gene calls are TRBV27 and TRBJ2-7; 7 nucleotides match TRBD1. The length of the CDR3 is 16 residues. The germline V gene encodes CDR1 MNHEY and CDR2 SMNVEV (reference sequence). V dropped 5 bases and J dropped 1; count of bases not matched to a gene: 11. The CDR3 here is CASSPLATGASYEQYV. The DNA of the CDR3 is TGTGCCAGCAGTCCTTTGGCTACAGGGGCGTCCTACGAGCAGTACGTC.